What follows are 28 T cell receptor beta chains derived from one specimen sequenced in a study of T cells after yellow fever vaccination. TCRdb called the 5' RACE reads again in MiXCR, with one record for every CDR3 protein. Here the sample spans hundreds of thousands of distinct CDR3 sequences, 10% to 15% being singletons. This sample comprised PBMCs, obtained on the day of the yellow fever booster vaccination. These receptors came from a man in his thirties or forties who received the YFV17D yellow fever vaccine.

The chain combines TRBV20-1 with TRBJ2-1, with TRBD2 matching 10 bases. V dropped 5 bases and J dropped 10; count of bases not matched to a gene: 11. The germline CDR1 and CDR2 sequences are DFQATT and SNEGSKA (reference sequence). CDR3 length: 14 amino acids. CDR3 DNA: TGCAGTGCTTCCCGGACTAGCGGTCTCAAGGAGCAGTTCTTC. Translation: CSASRTSGLKEQFF.

A few counts support this clonotype. The chain is built from TRBV20-1 and TRBJ2-3, with TRBD2 matching 10 bases. CDR1 and CDR2 (germline): DFQATT, SNEGSKA (reference sequence). J gave up 6 bases and V 6 bases, and 6 bases lay outside the gene matches. This CDR3 spans 13 amino acids. DNA for the CDR3: TGCAGTGCCTCCAGCGGGAGGGCGGATACGCAGTATTTT. Protein: CSASSGRADTQYF.

J is TRBJ1-4 and V is TRBV20-1; maybe TRBD1 (6 bases). The CDR3 is 15 amino acids. The V and J ends lost 3 bases and 7 bases respectively, with 18 bases between them. CDR1 is DFQATT, CDR2 SNEGSKA, per germline (reference sequence). The DNA for the CDR3 is TGCAGTGCTAGGGGGCAGGGGATGGTTTCTGAAAAACTGTTTTTT. As protein: CSARGQGMVSEKLFF.

This clonotype has more than one count but fewer than ten. The genes are TRBV19 and TRBJ1-1; D remains ambiguous. Germline values: CDR1 LNHDA, CDR2 SQIVND (reference sequence). V was cut by 4 bases and J by 1 base, with 10 bases left in between. There are 14 residues in the CDR3. CDR3 bases: TGTGCCAGTAGTAGTCCTCCACGGAACACTGAAGCTTTCTTT. Protein: CASSSPPRNTEAFF. The full variable domain, completed using reference TRBV19 and TRBJ1-1, is DGGITQSPKYLFRKEGQNVTLSCEQNLNHDAMYWYRQDPGQGLRLIYYSQIVNDFQKGDIAEGYSVSREKKESFPLTVTSAQKNPTAFYLCASSSPPRNTEAFFGQGTRLTVV.

This clonotype was picked up a small number of times. The chain employs TRBV5-1 and TRBJ2-3; perhaps TRBD1 as D (5 bases). The CDR3 extends over 16 amino acids. Per the germline V gene, CDR1 is SGHRS and CDR2 is YFSETQ. With 7 bases removed from V and 0 bases from J, the gap between germline ends came to 18 bases. DNA for the CDR3: TGCGCCAGCGGTGGGGCAGGACGACTTAGCACAGATACGCAGTATTTT. It codes for CASGGAGRLSTDTQYF.

Many counts were recorded for this clonotype. This chain uses TRBV24-1 with TRBJ2-1; D is undetermined. This CDR3 is built from 14 residues. Per germline, CDR1 KGHDR and CDR2 SFDVKD. The ends were cut back, 4 bases at V and 0 bases at J, with 6 bases in the middle. The DNA for the CDR3 is TGTGCCACCAGTGAAGTTGGCTCCTACAATGAGCAGTTCTTC. Protein: CATSEVGSYNEQFF.

This clonotype has a handful of counts. This chain joins TRBV4-3 and TRBJ2-1; 8 positions match TRBD2. The germline V gene encodes CDR1 LGHNA and CDR2 YSLEER. The CDR3 has 17 amino acids. V shed 0 bases, J shed 2 bases, and the junction held 6 bases outside the gene matches. The DNA of the CDR3 is TGCGCCAGCAGCCAAGATCTAGCGGGCCGGACCTACAATGAGCAGTTCTTC. The encoded protein is CASSQDLAGRTYNEQFF.

The DNA of the CDR3 is TGTGCCAGCAGTTACTCAGGTAGCGGGAGGGTTAATGAGCAGTTCTTC. Translation: CASSYSGSGRVNEQFF. This chain connects TRBV6-5 to TRBJ2-1; 11 bases agree with TRBD2. The CDR3 totals 16 residues. Germline V gene lookup returns CDR1 MNHEY and CDR2 SVGAGI. V lost 0 bases to trimming and J lost 7 bases; unmatched junction nucleotides: 5.

This clonotype occurred a few times. The rearrangement links TRBV3-1 to TRBJ2-7, with D perhaps matching TRBD1 (5 bases). Germline V gene lookup returns CDR1 LGHDT and CDR2 YNNKEL (reference sequence). With 0 bases removed from V and 2 bases from J, the gap between germline ends came to 20 bases. The CDR3 extends over 18 amino acids. In nucleotides, the CDR3 is TGTGCCAGCAGCCAAGATTGGCGGACACCTCACCGAACCTACGAGCAGTACTTC. This gives the protein CASSQDWRTPHRTYEQYF.

This clonotype was recorded a few times. J is TRBJ1-1 and V is TRBV20-1; D is possibly TRBD1 (5 bases). The germline V gene encodes CDR1 DFQATT and CDR2 SNEGSKA (reference sequence). Trimming left V 0 bases short and J 0 bases short, with 11 bases between. There are 15 residues in the CDR3. CDR3 loop: CSARDSRVLNTEAFF. CDR3 nucleotides: TGCAGTGCTAGAGATTCCAGGGTACTGAACACTGAAGCTTTCTTT.

This clonotype was picked up a small number of times. The chain joins TRBV14 to TRBJ2-7; 7 bases line up with TRBD1. V lost 1 base, J lost 2 bases, and 5 bases stayed unmatched. CDR1 is SGHDN, CDR2 FVKESK, per germline. This CDR3 contains 15 residues. Here the CDR3 reads CASSQGTGPTYEQYF. The CDR3 DNA sequence: TGTGCCAGCAGCCAAGGGACAGGACCTACCTACGAGCAGTACTTC.

The rearrangement links TRBV5-1 to TRBJ2-5; D gene ambiguous. CDR3 length: 13 residues. V was trimmed by 6 bases and J by 5 bases, leaving 14 bases between them. CDR1 SGHRS and CDR2 YFSETQ come from the germline V gene. This chain's CDR3 is CASTPSDLETQYF. DNA of the CDR3: TGCGCCAGCACCCCCTCGGATCTTGAGACCCAGTACTTC.

This clonotype was observed many times. This chain links TRBV5-1 with TRBJ2-7; TRBD2 matches 9 bases. There are 15 residues in the CDR3. The germline V gene has CDR1 SGHRS and CDR2 YFSETQ. Trimming at V came to 0 bases and at J to 7 bases, leaving 8 bases not matched to a gene. DNA for the CDR3: TGCGCCAGCAGCTTGGCCGCGGGAGGGCCCGGGGAGCAGTACTTC. Translation: CASSLAAGGPGEQYF.

The chain uses TRBV7-2 and TRBJ1-2; D might be TRBD1 (6 bases). V lost 0 bases to trimming and J lost 8 bases, with 16 bases between them. Germline CDR1 is SGHTA and CDR2 is FQGNSA. The CDR3 sequence is 15 residues long. In DNA, the CDR3 is TGTGCCAGCAGCTTAGCGCTACGGGGGGCGCGCGGCTACACCTTC. It yields the protein CASSLALRGARGYTF.

The chain uses TRBV12-3 or TRBV12-4 and TRBJ1-1, with 7 bases identical to TRBD1. The CDR3 runs 14 residues. V lost 2 bases to trimming and J lost 11 bases; unmatched junction nucleotides: 11. This CDR3 reads CASSLRQGGNQAFF. CDR3 bases: TGTGCCAGCAGTTTACGACAGGGAGGGAACCAGGCTTTCTTT.

This rearrangement joins TRBV7-9 to TRBJ2-3, with D unclear. Germline-derived CDR1 and CDR2 are SEHNR and FQNEAQ (reference sequence). Trimming took 2 bases from V and 0 from J, leaving 12 bases between them. The CDR3 covers 16 residues. The CDR3 DNA reads TGTGCCAGCAGCTTACGACGGATTATAAGCACAGATACGCAGTATTTT. Translating it yields CASSLRRIISTDTQYF. The full variable domain, completed using reference TRBV7-9 and TRBJ2-3, is DTGVSQNPRHKITKRGQNVTFRCDPISEHNRLYWYRQTLGQGPEFLTYFQNEAQLEKSRLLSDRFSAERPKGSFSTLEIQRTEQGDSAMYLCASSLRRIISTDTQYFGPGTRLTVL.

This clonotype occurred a few times. The V gene is TRBV7-2, the J gene TRBJ2-5; no clear D gene. V lost 8 bases, J lost 0 bases, and 10 bases lay in between. Germline CDR1 is SGHTA and CDR2 is FQGNSA. CDR3 size: 13 residues. The CDR3 nucleotides are TGTGCCAGCCGACTGGGCAACCAAGAGACCCAGTACTTC. This translates into CASRLGNQETQYF.

The rearrangement links TRBV10-3 to TRBJ2-1; 8 bases match TRBD1. Germline V gene data show CDR1 as ENHRY and CDR2 as SYGVKD. J gave up 4 bases and V 10 bases, and 12 bases lay outside the gene matches. CDR3 length: 15 amino acids. The CDR3 bases are TGTGCCACCAACGAACCCGGGACAGGTTACAATGAGCAGTTCTTC. Translating gives CATNEPGTGYNEQFF.

This clonotype came up a few times. The chain links TRBV12-3 or TRBV12-4 to TRBJ1-5; TRBD1 might be the D (5 bases). The CDR3 is 19 amino acids. Trimming removed 7 bases from V and 0 bases from J, with 25 bases in between. CDR3 nucleotide sequence: TGTGCCAGCATTTTTTACGACAGCAAGAGGCTATATAGCAATCAGCCCCAGCATTTT. Its translation is CASIFYDSKRLYSNQPQHF.

A few counts support this clonotype. The rearrangement links TRBV12-3 or TRBV12-4 to TRBJ2-6; D uncertain. Trimming left V 4 bases short and J 0 bases short, with 7 bases between. The CDR3 length is 15 residues. The CDR3 sequence is CASSSIFSGANVLTF. For the CDR3, the DNA is TGTGCCAGCAGTTCTATCTTCTCTGGGGCCAACGTCCTGACTTTC.

This clonotype was observed a handful of times. The chain joins TRBV12-3 or TRBV12-4 to TRBJ2-1, with 10 bases identical to TRBD2. This CDR3 is built from 15 residues. Trimming at V came to 6 bases and at J to 6 bases, leaving 8 bases not matched to a gene. The CDR3 protein is CASSLLAGRINEQFF. The DNA of the CDR3 is TGTGCCAGCAGCCTACTAGCGGGACGTATCAATGAGCAGTTCTTC.

This clonotype has more than one count but fewer than ten. V usage is TRBV14 and J usage is TRBJ1-1; a weak D match, TRBD1 (5 bases). V dropped 4 bases and J dropped 7 bases, with 13 bases sitting between them. Germline V gene data show CDR1 as SGHDN and CDR2 as FVKESK. This CDR3 region has 13 residues. Here the CDR3 DNA reads TGTGCCAGCAGCCTTTCAGGGAGGCGTGAAGCTTTCTTT. Its protein is CASSLSGRREAFF.

The gene calls are TRBV9 and TRBJ2-3; the D is unclear. The CDR3 has 14 amino acids. V lost 4 bases to trimming and J lost 1 base, with 10 bases between them. From germline, CDR1 is SGDLS and CDR2 YYNGEE. The CDR3 DNA reads as TGTGCCAGCAGCCCCCCCCTTGGCACAGATACGCAGTATTTT. It is translated as CASSPPLGTDTQYF.

This clonotype was seen more than once but under ten times. This chain connects TRBV5-1 to TRBJ1-6; no clear D. Germline-derived CDR1 and CDR2 are SGHRS and YFSETQ. The CDR3 is 12 amino acids. Between the trimmed V and J ends, which lost 6 bases and 5 bases, there was a span of 6 bases. The CDR3, as DNA: TGCGCCAGCAAGGAGGATAATTCACCCCTCCACTTT. Translating gives CASKEDNSPLHF.

This clonotype was seen a few times. The chain joins TRBV2 to TRBJ2-4; the D call may be TRBD1 or TRBD2 (5 bases each). CDR3 size: 14 residues. Germline loops: CDR1 SNHLY, CDR2 FYNNEI. V was clipped by 2 bases and J by 1 base, with 6 bases between them. In nucleotides, the CDR3 is TGTGCCAGCAGTGAATGGGGGGCCAAAAACATTCAGTACTTC. Protein sequence: CASSEWGAKNIQYF.

The chain is built from TRBV20-1 and TRBJ2-5; 9 bases fit TRBD1. Germline loops: CDR1 DFQATT, CDR2 SNEGSKA (reference sequence). Trimming took 6 bases from V and 0 from J; bases not matched to a gene: 8. CDR3 length: 15 residues. CDR3 DNA: TGCAGTGCCGAGGAGACAGGGGGAAACCAAGAGACCCAGTACTTC. Residues: CSAEETGGNQETQYF.

This rearrangement joins TRBV19 to TRBJ2-7, with 12 bases that match TRBD1. The CDR3 sequence is 13 residues long. The junction had 5 bases not matched to a gene; V was cut back by 8 bases and J by 6 bases. Per germline, CDR1 LNHDA and CDR2 SQIVND (reference sequence). The CDR3 is CASLGQGAGEQYF. As DNA, the CDR3 is TGTGCCAGTTTGGGACAGGGGGCTGGCGAGCAGTACTTC.

V and J are TRBV28 and TRBJ2-1; no clear D gene. V lost 3 bases and J 8 bases, leaving 14 bases between the germline ends. Germline-derived CDR1 and CDR2 are MDHEN and SYDVKM. This CDR3 is 14 amino acids long. The CDR3 sequence: CASSLPGSRDEQFF. The CDR3, as DNA: TGTGCCAGCAGTTTGCCGGGCTCCCGGGATGAGCAGTTCTTC.